The following is a T cell receptor beta chain sequence with its context. The sample comes from a study of blood T cell repertoires in COVID-19. Overall study: COVID-19 samples, acute and convalescent, were from the United States, Italy and Spain. Sources were T cells, B-cell-depleted T cells, or PBMCs; the material itself was cDNA or gDNA.

V shed 4 bases, J shed 4 bases, and the junction held 1 base outside the gene matches. Germline V lookup: CDR1 SGHDN, CDR2 FVKESK. The CDR3 is made up of 14 amino acids. Original data processing: Estimated nucleated cell counts came from reference gene primer amplification. TCRdb's table, derived via immunoSEQ multiplex PCR, lists solely in-frame clones and lacks some. The V and J calls and clone size were taken over from that table, and D and trimming were inferred from the DNA. The data contain around 140,000 clones, over 70% of them singletons. The rearrangement uses TRBV14 and TRBJ2-1; the match to TRBD2 covers 10 bases. Sequencing was carried out using peripheral blood. This sequence originates from a woman in her sixties or seventies with acute or convalescent COVID-19. The CDR3 loop is CASSRTSGYNEQFF. CDR3 sequence (DNA): TGTGCCAGCAGCCGGACTAGCGGTTACAATGAGCAGTTCTTC.